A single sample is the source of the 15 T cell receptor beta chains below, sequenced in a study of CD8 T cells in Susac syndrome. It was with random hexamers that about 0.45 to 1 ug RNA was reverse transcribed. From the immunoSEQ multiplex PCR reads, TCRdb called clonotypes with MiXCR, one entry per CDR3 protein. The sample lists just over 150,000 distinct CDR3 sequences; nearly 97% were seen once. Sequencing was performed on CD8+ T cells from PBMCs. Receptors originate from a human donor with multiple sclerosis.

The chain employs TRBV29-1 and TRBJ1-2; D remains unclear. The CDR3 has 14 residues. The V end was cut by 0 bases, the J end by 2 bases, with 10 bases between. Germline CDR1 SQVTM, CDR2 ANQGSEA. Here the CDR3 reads CSVEDTRGNYGYTF. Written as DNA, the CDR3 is TGCAGCGTTGAAGATACTCGGGGAAACTATGGCTACACCTTC.

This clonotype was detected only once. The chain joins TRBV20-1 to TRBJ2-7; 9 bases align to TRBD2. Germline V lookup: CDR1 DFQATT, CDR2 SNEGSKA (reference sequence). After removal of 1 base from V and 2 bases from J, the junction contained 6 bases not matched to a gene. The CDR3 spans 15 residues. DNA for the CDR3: TGCAGTGCTAGAGTCCCTAGCGGGGTAACCTACGAGCAGTACTTC. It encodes CSARVPSGVTYEQYF.

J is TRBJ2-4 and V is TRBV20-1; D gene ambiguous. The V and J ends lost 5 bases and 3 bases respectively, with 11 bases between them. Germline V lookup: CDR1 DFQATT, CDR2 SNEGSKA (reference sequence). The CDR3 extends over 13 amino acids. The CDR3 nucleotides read TGCAGTGCTCGTTTTCTTAACAAAAACATTCAGTACTTC. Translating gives CSARFLNKNIQYF.

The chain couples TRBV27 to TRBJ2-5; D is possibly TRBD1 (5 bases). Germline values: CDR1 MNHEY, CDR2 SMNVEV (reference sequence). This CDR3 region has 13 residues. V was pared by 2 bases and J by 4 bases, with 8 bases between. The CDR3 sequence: CASSLNRLETQYF. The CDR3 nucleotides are TGTGCCAGCAGTTTAAACAGGCTAGAGACCCAGTACTTC.

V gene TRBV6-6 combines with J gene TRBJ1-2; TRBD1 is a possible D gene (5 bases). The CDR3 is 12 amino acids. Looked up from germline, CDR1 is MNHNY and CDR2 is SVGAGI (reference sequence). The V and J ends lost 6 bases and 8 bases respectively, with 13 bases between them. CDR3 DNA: TGTGCCAGCAGCCTTCTAAGGGACGGCTACACCTTC. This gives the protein CASSLLRDGYTF.

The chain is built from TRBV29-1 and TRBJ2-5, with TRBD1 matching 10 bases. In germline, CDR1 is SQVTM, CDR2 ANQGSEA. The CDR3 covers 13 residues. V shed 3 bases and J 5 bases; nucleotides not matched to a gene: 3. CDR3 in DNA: TGCAGCGTTGATCTGGGACAGGGGGAGACCCAGTACTTC. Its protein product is CSVDLGQGETQYF.

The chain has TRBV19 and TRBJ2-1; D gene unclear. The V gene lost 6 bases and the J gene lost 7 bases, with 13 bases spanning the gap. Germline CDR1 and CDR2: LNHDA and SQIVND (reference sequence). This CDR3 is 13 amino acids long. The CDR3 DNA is TGTGCCAGTAGCCCTGCCCCGATTAATGAGCAGTTCTTC. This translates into CASSPAPINEQFF.

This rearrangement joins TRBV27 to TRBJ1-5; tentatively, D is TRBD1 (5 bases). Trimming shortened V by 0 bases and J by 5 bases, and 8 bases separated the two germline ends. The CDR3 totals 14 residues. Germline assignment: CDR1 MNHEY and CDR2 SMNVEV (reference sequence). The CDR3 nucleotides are TGTGCCAGCAGTTTATCGCGGGGGGATCAGCCCCAGCATTTT. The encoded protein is CASSLSRGDQPQHF.

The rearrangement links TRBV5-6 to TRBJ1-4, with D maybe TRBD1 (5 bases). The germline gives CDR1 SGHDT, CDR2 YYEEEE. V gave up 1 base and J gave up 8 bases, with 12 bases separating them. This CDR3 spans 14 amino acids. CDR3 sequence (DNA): TGTGCCAGCAGCTTGTGGGGGAGACACGAAAAACTGTTTTTT. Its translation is CASSLWGRHEKLFF.

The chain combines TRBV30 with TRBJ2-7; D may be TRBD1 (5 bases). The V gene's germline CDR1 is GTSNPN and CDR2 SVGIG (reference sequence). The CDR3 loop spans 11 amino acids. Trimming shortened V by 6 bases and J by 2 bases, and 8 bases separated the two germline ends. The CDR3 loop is CACRTPYEQYF. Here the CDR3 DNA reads TGTGCCTGCCGGACACCCTACGAGCAGTACTTC.

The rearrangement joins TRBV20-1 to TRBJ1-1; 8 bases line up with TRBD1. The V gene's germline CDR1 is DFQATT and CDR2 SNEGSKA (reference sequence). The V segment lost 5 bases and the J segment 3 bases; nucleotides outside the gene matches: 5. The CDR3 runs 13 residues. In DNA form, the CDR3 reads TGCAGTGCTCTTGAGGACAGGGACACTGAAGCTTTCTTT. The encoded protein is CSALEDRDTEAFF.

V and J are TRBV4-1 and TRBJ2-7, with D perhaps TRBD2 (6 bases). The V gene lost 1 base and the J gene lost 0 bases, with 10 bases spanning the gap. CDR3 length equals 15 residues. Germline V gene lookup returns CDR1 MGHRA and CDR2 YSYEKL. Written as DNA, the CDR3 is TGCGCCAGCAGCCAAGCGTCCGGGAGCTCCTACGAGCAGTACTTC. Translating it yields CASSQASGSSYEQYF.

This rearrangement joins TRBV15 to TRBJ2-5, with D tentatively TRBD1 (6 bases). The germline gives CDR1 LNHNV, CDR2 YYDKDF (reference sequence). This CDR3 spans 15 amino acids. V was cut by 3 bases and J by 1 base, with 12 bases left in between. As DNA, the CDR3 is TGTGCCACCAGCAGTTCGACAGGCGCCCAAGAGACCCAGTACTTC. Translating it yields CATSSSTGAQETQYF.

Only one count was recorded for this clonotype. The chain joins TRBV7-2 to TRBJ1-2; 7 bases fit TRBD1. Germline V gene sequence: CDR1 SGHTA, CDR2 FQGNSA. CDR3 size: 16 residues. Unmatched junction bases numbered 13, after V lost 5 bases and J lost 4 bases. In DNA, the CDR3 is TGTGCCAGCAGCGGACGGGACAGCGGTCCCCTCTATGGCTACACCTTC. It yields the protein CASSGRDSGPLYGYTF.

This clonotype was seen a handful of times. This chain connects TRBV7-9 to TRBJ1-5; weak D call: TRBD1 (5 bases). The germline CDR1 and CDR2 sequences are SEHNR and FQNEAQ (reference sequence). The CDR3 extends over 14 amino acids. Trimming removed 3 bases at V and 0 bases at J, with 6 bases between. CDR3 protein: CASSLTDSNQPQHF. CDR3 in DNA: TGTGCCAGCAGCTTGACAGATAGCAATCAGCCCCAGCATTTT.